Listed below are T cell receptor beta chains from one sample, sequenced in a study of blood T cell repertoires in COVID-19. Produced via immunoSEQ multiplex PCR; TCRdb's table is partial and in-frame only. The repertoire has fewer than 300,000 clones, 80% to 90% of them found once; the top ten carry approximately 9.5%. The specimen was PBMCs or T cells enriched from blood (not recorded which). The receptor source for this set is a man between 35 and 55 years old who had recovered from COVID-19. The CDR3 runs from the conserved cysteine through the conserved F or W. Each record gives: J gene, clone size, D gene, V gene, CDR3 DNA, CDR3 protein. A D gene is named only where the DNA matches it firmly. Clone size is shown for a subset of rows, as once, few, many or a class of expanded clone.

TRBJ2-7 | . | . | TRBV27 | TGTGCCACATACGGGTTGGCAGGAGGTTACGAGCAGTACTTC | CATYGLAGGYEQYF
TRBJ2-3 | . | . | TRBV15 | TGTGCCACCAGCAGAGATGGAGGGCCAGATACGCAGTATTTT | CATSRDGGPDTQYF
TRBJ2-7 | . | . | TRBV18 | TGTGCCAGCTCACCGCCAACAGGTGGTCGATACGAGCAGTACTTC | CASSPPTGGRYEQYF
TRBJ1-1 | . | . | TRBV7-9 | TGTGCCAGCAGCTTACGGGTAGGCAGCCGAAAGAACACTGAAGCTTTCTTT | CASSLRVGSRKNTEAFF
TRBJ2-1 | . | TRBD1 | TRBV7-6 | TGTGCCAGCAGCTCTCGGACAGGGGTCAATGAGCAGTTCTTC | CASSSRTGVNEQFF
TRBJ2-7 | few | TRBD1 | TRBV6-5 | TGTGCCAGCAGCTACTGGACAGGGCGCAGCTCCTACGAGCAGTACTTC | CASSYWTGRSSYEQYF
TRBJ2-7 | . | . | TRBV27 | TGTGCCAGCAGTTTCGGGTACGAGCAGTACTTC | CASSFGYEQYF
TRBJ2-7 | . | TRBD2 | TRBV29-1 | TGCAGCGCTGGGGTAGCGGGAGCTCGATCCGAGCAGTACTTC | CSAGVAGARSEQYF
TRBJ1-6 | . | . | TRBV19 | TGTGCCAGTAGTATAGCAGGGGCACGGTCACCCCTCCACTTT | CASSIAGARSPLHF
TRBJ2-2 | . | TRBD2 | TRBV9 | TGTGCCAGCACCAGAGGAGGACTAGCGGGTACGACCGGGGAGCTGTTTTTT | CASTRGGLAGTTGELFF
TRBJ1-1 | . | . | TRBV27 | TGTGCCAGCAGACCTCCCGCGATGGGGGCAGCTGAAGCTTTCTTT | CASRPPAMGAAEAFF
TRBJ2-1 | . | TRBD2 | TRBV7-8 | TGTGCCAGCAGCTCTGGACTAGCGGGGAACGGCGACAATGAGCAGTTCTTC | CASSSGLAGNGDNEQFF
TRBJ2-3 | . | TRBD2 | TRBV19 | TGTGCCAGCTCCCAAAGGATACTAGCGGGAGGCACAGATACGCAGTATTTT | CASSQRILAGGTDTQYF
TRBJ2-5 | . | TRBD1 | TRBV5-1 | TGCGCCAGCAGCTTTGGAACAGGGGTCGTGGAGACCCAGTACTTC | CASSFGTGVVETQYF
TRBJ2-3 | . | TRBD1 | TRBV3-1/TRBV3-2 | TGTGCCAGCAGCCGGGACAGGGACCTGGTGTATTTT | CASSRDRDLVYF
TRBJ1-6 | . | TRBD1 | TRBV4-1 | TGCGCCAGCAGCCAGCTACAGGGGCCCGACTATAATTCACCCCTCCACTTT | CASSQLQGPDYNSPLHF